Below, 12 T cell receptor beta chains from the same sample are listed, as sequenced in a study of blood T cell repertoires in COVID-19. The repertoire was sequenced with immunoSEQ multiplex PCR; TCRdb's copy has only in-frame clones and lacks some. Altogether about 280,000 clones are present, 85% to 90% being singletons, with the ten largest covering approximately 2%. The sequencing sample was made of PBMCs or T cells enriched from blood (not recorded which). These receptors all come from a woman aged 55-69 years who had recovered from COVID-19.

The rearrangement links TRBV3-1 (or the pseudogene TRBV3-2) to TRBJ1-2; D is possibly TRBD1 (6 bases). The CDR3 is 14 residues long. CDR1 is LGHDT, CDR2 YNNKEL, per germline (reference sequence). Trimming stripped 5 bases from V and 2 bases from J, with 12 bases between. The CDR3 DNA follows: TGTGCCAGCAGCTCCCGGACAGAGAACTATGGCTACACCTTC. It yields the protein CASSSRTENYGYTF.

The chain is built from TRBV5-1 and TRBJ2-3; the D is unclear. This CDR3 contains 15 residues. V dropped 0 bases and J dropped 2 bases, with 10 bases sitting between them. Germline values: CDR1 SGHRS, CDR2 YFSETQ. CDR3 DNA sequence: TGCGCCAGCAGCTTGGCCGTCAGATCCACAGATACGCAGTATTTT. The encoded protein is CASSLAVRSTDTQYF.

The genes are TRBV30 and TRBJ1-2; D remains ambiguous. Trimming took 0 bases from V and 0 from J, leaving 11 bases between them. Germline V gene lookup returns CDR1 GTSNPN and CDR2 SVGIG (reference sequence). This CDR3 contains 15 residues. DNA for the CDR3: TGTGCCTGGAGTGTAGGGTCGGGGACTAACTATGGCTACACCTTC. Amino acids: CAWSVGSGTNYGYTF. Full variable domain (missing parts from reference TRBV30 and TRBJ1-2): SQTIHQWPATLVQPVGSPLSLECTVEGTSNPNLYWYRQAAGRGLQLLFYSVGIGQISSEVPQNLSASRPQDRQFILSSKKLLLSDSGFYLCAWSVGSGTNYGYTFGSGTRLTVV.

This clone has a single count. The rearrangement joins TRBV9 to TRBJ2-1, with 9 bases fitting TRBD2. This CDR3 contains 17 residues. Germline V CDR1 and CDR2: SGDLS, YYNGEE. The V gene end was trimmed by 4 bases and the J gene end by 0 bases; junction bases not matched to a gene: 8. The DNA of the CDR3 is TGTGCCAGCAGCTCCCGGGCGGGAGGGGGCTCCTACAATGAGCAGTTCTTC. Residues: CASSSRAGGGSYNEQFF.

The rearrangement joins TRBV28 to TRBJ2-3; tentative D call: TRBD1 (5 bases). V was trimmed by 3 bases and J by 8 bases, leaving 18 bases between them. The CDR3 contains 15 residues. Germline V gives CDR1 MDHEN, CDR2 SYDVKM. CDR3: CASSFAGSAIPTQYF. In DNA, the CDR3 is TGTGCCAGCAGTTTCGCAGGGTCGGCCATCCCTACGCAGTATTTT.

The gene calls are TRBV5-1 and TRBJ2-2; TRBD1 is a possible D gene (5 bases). Germline lookup yields CDR1 SGHRS and CDR2 YFSETQ. V lost 0 bases, J lost 8 bases, and 11 bases lay in between. CDR3 length equals 14 residues. In DNA, the CDR3 is TGCGCCAGCAGCTTGGGTACAGGTCTTGGGGAGCTGTTTTTT. Its translation is CASSLGTGLGELFF.

A single count supports this clone. The chain joins TRBV4-1 to TRBJ1-4; D remains ambiguous. The CDR3 spans 15 residues. Trimming shortened V by 1 base and J by 7 bases, and 13 bases separated the two germline ends. CDR1 is MGHRA, CDR2 YSYEKL, per germline. The DNA for the CDR3 is TGCGCCAGCAGCCAAGCCGGGGTGGGGAGTGAAAAACTGTTTTTT. It specifies CASSQAGVGSEKLFF.

V is TRBV5-1 and J is TRBJ2-6; D possibly corresponds to TRBD2 (6 bases). This CDR3 contains 17 residues. Germline CDR1 is SGHRS and CDR2 is YFSETQ. The V end was cut by 4 bases, the J end by 4 bases, with 18 bases between. The CDR3 reads CASSPGGSFSGANVLTF. The CDR3 DNA is TGCGCCAGCAGCCCCGGGGGTTCCTTTTCCGGGGCCAACGTCCTGACTTTC.

The chain joins TRBV11-2 to TRBJ2-3, with TRBD2 matching 10 bases. Germline CDR1 reads SGHAT; CDR2 reads FQNNGV. V dropped 3 bases and J dropped 0; count of bases not matched to a gene: 0. This CDR3 comprises 15 residues. CDR3 DNA: TGTGCCAGCAGCTTTAGCGGGAGGAGCACAGATACGCAGTATTTT. As protein: CASSFSGRSTDTQYF.

V is TRBV27 and J is TRBJ1-1, with D hard to call. Germline lookup yields CDR1 MNHEY and CDR2 SMNVEV (reference sequence). This CDR3 has 14 residues. The V end was cut by 3 bases, the J end by 1 base, with 9 bases between. CDR3 in amino acids: CASSFGDSNTEAFF. The CDR3 bases are TGTGCCAGCAGTTTCGGGGATTCGAACACTGAAGCTTTCTTT.

This clone was recorded a few times. The J gene is TRBJ1-2, the V gene TRBV5-1; a weak D match, TRBD1 (6 bases). The V and J ends lost 2 bases and 8 bases respectively, with 13 bases between them. This CDR3 is 13 amino acids long. Germline CDR1 SGHRS, CDR2 YFSETQ. CDR3 loop: CASSLAGERGYTF. As DNA, the CDR3 is TGCGCCAGCAGCTTAGCAGGGGAACGCGGCTACACCTTC.

This rearrangement joins TRBV27 to TRBJ1-1; TRBD1 is a possible D gene (5 bases). V lost 6 bases, J lost 0 bases, and 8 bases lay in between. This CDR3 has 13 amino acids. Germline V gene lookup returns CDR1 MNHEY and CDR2 SMNVEV (reference sequence). The CDR3 sequence: CASRDNLNTEAFF. DNA for the CDR3: TGTGCCAGCAGGGACAACTTGAACACTGAAGCTTTCTTT.